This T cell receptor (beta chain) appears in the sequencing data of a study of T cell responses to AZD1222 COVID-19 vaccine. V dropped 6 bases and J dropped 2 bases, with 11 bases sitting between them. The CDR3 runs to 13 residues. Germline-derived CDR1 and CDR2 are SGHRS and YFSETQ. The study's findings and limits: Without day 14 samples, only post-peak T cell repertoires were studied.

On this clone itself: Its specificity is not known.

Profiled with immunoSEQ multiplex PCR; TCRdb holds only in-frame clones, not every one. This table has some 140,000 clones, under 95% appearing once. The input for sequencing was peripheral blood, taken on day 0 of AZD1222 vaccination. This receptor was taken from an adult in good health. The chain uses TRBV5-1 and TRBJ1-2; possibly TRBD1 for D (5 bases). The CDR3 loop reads CASTPGENYGYTF. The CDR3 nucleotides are TGCGCCAGCACCCCGGGGGAAAACTATGGCTACACCTTC.